The 5 T cell receptor beta chains below were found in one sample sequenced in a study of T-cell memory formation after mild COVID-19. TCRdb passed the 5' RACE reads through MiXCR, listing each CDR3 protein once. The data hold about 540,000 distinct CDR3 sequences, with about a fifth observed a single time. The sample taken for sequencing was PBMCs or a T cell subset sorted from them (not recorded which). These receptors were collected from an adult woman who had mild COVID-19 (a few samples of this study predate the infection). Cell type and time point are not known.

This clonotype was seen many times. The rearrangement joins TRBV24-1 to TRBJ2-1; TRBD2 matches at 9 bases. The CDR3 sequence is 16 residues long. CDR1 is KGHDR and CDR2 is SFDVKD in the germline V gene. V shed 0 bases, J shed 3 bases, and the junction held 2 bases outside the gene matches. The CDR3 reads CATSDLTSGHYNEQFF. The CDR3 DNA follows: TGTGCCACCAGTGATTTGACTAGCGGGCACTACAATGAGCAGTTCTTC.

J is TRBJ2-5 and V is TRBV29-1, with TRBD2 matching 8 bases. There are 14 residues in the CDR3. From germline, CDR1 is SQVTM and CDR2 ANQGSEA. Unmatched junction bases numbered 9, after V lost 0 bases and J lost 9 bases. CDR3 coding DNA: TGCAGCGTTGAAGAGCGGGGGGTCCTAGGGGCCCAGTACTTC. Amino acids: CSVEERGVLGAQYF.

The chain recombines TRBV24-1 with TRBJ2-2; the D is unclear. V was clipped by 3 bases and J by 7 bases, with 14 bases between them. The CDR3 loop spans 15 amino acids. Germline V gene sequence: CDR1 KGHDR, CDR2 SFDVKD. The CDR3 region is CATSDPDPPFGELFF. The CDR3 DNA reads TGTGCCACCAGTGATCCGGACCCACCCTTCGGGGAGCTGTTTTTT.

The genes are TRBV19 and TRBJ2-3, with 12 bases lining up with TRBD2. Looked up from germline, CDR1 is LNHDA and CDR2 is SQIVND (reference sequence). The CDR3 contains 17 residues. After removal of 5 bases from V and 5 bases from J, the junction contained 11 bases not matched to a gene. CDR3 bases: TGTGCCAGTAGTCTCCTAGCGGGAGGGCCTCTCGAAGATACGCAGTATTTT. It encodes CASSLLAGGPLEDTQYF.

V usage is TRBV7-9 and J usage is TRBJ2-2, with TRBD2 as a possible D gene (6 bases). Germline-derived CDR1 and CDR2 are SEHNR and FQNEAQ (reference sequence). The germline V and J ends were trimmed by 3 bases and 3 bases, with 11 bases remaining between them. The CDR3 sequence is 15 residues long. The CDR3 region is CASSFGTSHTGELFF. CDR3 coding DNA: TGTGCCAGCAGCTTCGGGACTTCCCACACCGGGGAGCTGTTTTTT.